The 5 T cell receptor beta chains below come from one sample, sequenced in a study of shared clonotypes between healthy human individuals. Assay used: immunoSEQ multiplex PCR; TCRdb lists only in-frame clones, some missing. The sample contains some 2,400,000 clones, approximately 96% of which appear only once. Sample: naive CD4+ T cells sorted from blood. As to subset: CD45RA+ positively selected. These receptors originate from a man aged 18 to 30 in good health.

CDR3 in amino acids: CSVDREGLTDTQYF. In DNA form, the CDR3 reads TGCAGCGTTGACCGGGAGGGCCTGACAGATACGCAGTATTTT. The rearrangement links TRBV29-1 to TRBJ2-3, with 8 positions matching TRBD2. In germline, CDR1 is SQVTM, CDR2 ANQGSEA. CDR3 size: 14 residues. J was trimmed by 3 bases and V by 3 bases; bases with no gene match: 5.

This clone was recorded once. The chain employs TRBV7-9 and TRBJ2-5, with a weak D call TRBD2 (5 bases). This CDR3 comprises 14 residues. Trimming cost V 5 bases and J 1 base, with 11 bases left between them. Looked up from germline, CDR1 is SEHNR and CDR2 is FQNEAQ (reference sequence). The CDR3 sequence is CASSTSGVQETQYF. CDR3 bases: TGTGCCAGCAGCACCTCCGGGGTCCAAGAGACCCAGTACTTC.

This rearrangement joins TRBV7-9 to TRBJ1-2; D unclear. The ends were cut back, 6 bases at V and 6 bases at J, with 14 bases in the middle. CDR3 length equals 13 residues. CDR1 SEHNR and CDR2 FQNEAQ come from the germline V gene (reference sequence). CDR3 nucleotide sequence: TGTGCCAGCAGACCTACTTGGGTGGATGGCTACACCTTC. Amino acid sequence: CASRPTWVDGYTF.

The V gene is TRBV6-5, the J gene TRBJ1-6; D is ambiguous. V lost 4 bases and J lost 6, with 7 bases in between. Looked up from germline, CDR1 is MNHEY and CDR2 is SVGAGI. This CDR3 is built from 13 residues. The CDR3 nucleotides read TGTGCCAGCAGTTCGACGGTTAATTCACCCCTCCACTTT. Amino acid sequence: CASSSTVNSPLHF.

The V call is TRBV5-6, the J call TRBJ1-2; a possible D gene is TRBD1 (5 bases). This CDR3 region has 13 residues. The V gene lost 3 bases and the J gene lost 4 bases, with 10 bases spanning the gap. The germline gives CDR1 SGHDT, CDR2 YYEEEE. CDR3: CASSSSGTYGYTF. CDR3 in DNA: TGTGCCAGCAGCTCGTCCGGGACCTATGGCTACACCTTC.